A single T cell receptor beta chain is shown here with its context. Its target is not known. The data stem from a study of shared clonotypes between healthy human individuals. Study-level findings and limits: Naive subsets usually exceeded memory subsets in estimated richness.

V was clipped by 3 bases and J by 11 bases, with 18 bases between them. The CDR3 has 13 amino acids. Germline loops: CDR1 SGDLS, CDR2 YYNGEE. Each sample came from a Caucasian adult donor living in Nashville, Tennessee. In the sorted-subset replicate PCRs, about 190 ng DNA, around 30,000 T cell genomes, was used. Methods used by the authors: Sequence data from immunoSEQ were junction-only and lacked quality scores; consequently, filtering differed. Data came from immunoSEQ multiplex PCR; TCRdb stores just in-frame clones and leaves some out. V, J and clone size are those of that table, while D and trimming were read from the DNA. The table has some 2,500,000 clones, approximately 90% seen once.

Sequencing was performed on naive CD4+ T cells from PBMCs. Subset noted: CD45RA+ positively selected. The sequence was collected from a man aged 18 to 29 in good health. Some clones in this sample may be carry-over from other donors' samples. The chain joins TRBV9 to TRBJ2-7, with D perhaps given as TRBD1 or TRBD2 (5 bases each). The CDR3 loop reads CASSAGPAAQEYF. The CDR3 DNA sequence: TGTGCCAGCAGCGCGGGACCAGCGGCTCAAGAGTACTTC.